This T cell receptor (beta chain) is drawn from a study of shared clonotypes between healthy human individuals. The genomic DNA of each subset was split evenly across several immunoSEQ plates. Profiled with immunoSEQ multiplex PCR; TCRdb holds only in-frame clones, not every one. Among under 130,000 clones listed, approximately 65% were seen once. The sample holds many counts of this clone. Its target is unknown. Study-wide points: Naive subsets typically showed greater estimated richness than memory subsets. The four-donor shared clonotypes exceeded non-shared clonotypes in generation probability, with non-shared ones scoring lower.

Germline-derived CDR1 and CDR2 are MDHEN and SYDVKM. This CDR3 comprises 15 residues. The V end lost 6 bases, the J end lost 4 bases, and 18 bases lay between the germline ends. The receptor was isolated from a woman in her thirties in good health. The chain joins TRBV28 to TRBJ1-1; possibly TRBD1 for D (5 bases). Sequencing was carried out using memory CD8+ T cells sorted from blood. Specified subset: CD45RO+ cells pooled with CCR7-negative TemRA cells. CDR3 region: CASSPGTPGGTEAFF. DNA of the CDR3: TGTGCCAGCAGCCCTGGGACCCCCGGGGGCACTGAAGCTTTCTTT.